This TCR beta chain was sequenced during a study of beta chain features in type 1 diabetes. Study-wide context: Sorted cells examined across all samples numbered about 110,000,000. Study results and caveats: PCR might favor shorter templates, equally in patients and controls.

In regard to this clone: The antigen remains unidentified.

Sequenced material consisted of expressed TCRB transcripts (all of the isolated RNA was reverse transcribed). Method: immunoSEQ multiplex PCR; TCRdb's copy keeps in-frame clones and lacks some. This table has hundreds of thousands of clones, roughly 31% appearing once. Germline V gene sequence: CDR1 SNHLY, CDR2 FYNNEI. The CDR3 contains 15 residues. V lost 7 bases and J lost 4, with 19 bases in between. This sequence originates from a man younger than 35 in good health. J is TRBJ1-2 and V is TRBV2; TRBD1 is a possible D gene (5 bases). Sequencing used naive CD4+ T cells from blood. The CDR3 DNA is TGTGCCAGCACTGACCAGACAGCCGGCGGCTATGGCTACACCTTC. Protein: CASTDQTAGGYGYTF. The variable domain in full, completed from reference TRBV2 and TRBJ1-2, reads EPEVTQTPSHQVTQMGQEVILRCVPISNHLYFYWYRQILGQKVEFLVSFYNNEISEKSEIFDDQFSVERPDGSNFTLKIRSTKLEDSAMYFCASTDQTAGGYGYTFGSGTRLTVV.